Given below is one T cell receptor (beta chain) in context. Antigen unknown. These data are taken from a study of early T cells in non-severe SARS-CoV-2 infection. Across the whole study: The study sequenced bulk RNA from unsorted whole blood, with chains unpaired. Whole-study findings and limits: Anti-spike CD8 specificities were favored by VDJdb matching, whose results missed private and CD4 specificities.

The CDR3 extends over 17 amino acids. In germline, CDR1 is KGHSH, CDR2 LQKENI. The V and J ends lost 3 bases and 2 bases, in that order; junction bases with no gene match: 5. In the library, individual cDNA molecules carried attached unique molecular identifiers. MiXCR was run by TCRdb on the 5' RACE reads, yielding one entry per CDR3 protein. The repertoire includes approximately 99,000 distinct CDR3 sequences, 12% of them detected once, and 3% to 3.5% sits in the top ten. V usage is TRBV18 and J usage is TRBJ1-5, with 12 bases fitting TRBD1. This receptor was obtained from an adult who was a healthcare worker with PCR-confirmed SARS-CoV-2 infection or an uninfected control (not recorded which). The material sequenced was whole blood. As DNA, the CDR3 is TGTGCCAGCTCACCGGGGACAGGGGGCGCGGGCAATCAGCCCCAGCATTTT. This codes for CASSPGTGGAGNQPQHF.